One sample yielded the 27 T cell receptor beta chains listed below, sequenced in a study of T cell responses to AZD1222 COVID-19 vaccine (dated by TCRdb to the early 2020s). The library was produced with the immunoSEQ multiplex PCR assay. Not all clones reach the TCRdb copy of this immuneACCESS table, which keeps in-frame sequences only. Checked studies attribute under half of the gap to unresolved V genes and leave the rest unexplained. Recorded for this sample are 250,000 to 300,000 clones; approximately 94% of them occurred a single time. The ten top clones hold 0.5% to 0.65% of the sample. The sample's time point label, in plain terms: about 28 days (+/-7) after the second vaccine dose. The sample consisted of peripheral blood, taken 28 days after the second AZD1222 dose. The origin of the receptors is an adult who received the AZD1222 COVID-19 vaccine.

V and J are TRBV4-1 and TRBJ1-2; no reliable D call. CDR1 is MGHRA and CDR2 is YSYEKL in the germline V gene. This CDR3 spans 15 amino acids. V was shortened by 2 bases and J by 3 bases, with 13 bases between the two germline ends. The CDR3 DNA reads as TGCGCCAGCAGCCAATCCGGGTCATTTGACTATGGCTACACCTTC. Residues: CASSQSGSFDYGYTF.

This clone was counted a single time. CDR3 in amino acids: CASSSLTGVTEAFF. The CDR3 region has the DNA TGTGCCAGCAGTTCCCTGACAGGCGTCACTGAAGCTTTCTTT. The rearrangement links TRBV7-9 to TRBJ1-1, with TRBD1 as a possible D gene (6 bases). Looked up from germline, CDR1 is SEHNR and CDR2 is FQNEAQ (reference sequence). The CDR3 spans 14 residues. V was trimmed by 6 bases and J by 4 bases, leaving 15 bases between them.

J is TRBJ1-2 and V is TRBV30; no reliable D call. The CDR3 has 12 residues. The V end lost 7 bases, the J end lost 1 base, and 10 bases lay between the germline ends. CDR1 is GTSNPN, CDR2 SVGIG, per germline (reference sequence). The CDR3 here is CAFLTNNYGYTF. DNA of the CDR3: TGTGCCTTTCTGACAAATAACTATGGCTACACCTTC.

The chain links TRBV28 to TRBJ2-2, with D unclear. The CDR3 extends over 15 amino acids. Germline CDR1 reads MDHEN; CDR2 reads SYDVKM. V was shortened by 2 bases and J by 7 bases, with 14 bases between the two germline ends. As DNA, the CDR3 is TGTGCCAGCAGTTTAGGCACTTCCCTAGGCGGGGAGCTGTTTTTT. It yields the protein CASSLGTSLGGELFF. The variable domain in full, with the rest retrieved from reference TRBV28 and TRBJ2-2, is DVKVTQSSRYLVKRTGEKVFLECVQDMDHENMFWYRQDPGLGLRLIYFSYDVKMKEKGDIPEGYSVSREKKERFSLILESASTNQTSMYLCASSLGTSLGGELFFGEGSRLTVL.

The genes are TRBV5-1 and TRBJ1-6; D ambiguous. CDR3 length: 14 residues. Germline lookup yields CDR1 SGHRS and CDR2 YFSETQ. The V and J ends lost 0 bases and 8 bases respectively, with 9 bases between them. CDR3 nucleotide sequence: TGCGCCAGCAGCTTGGATCTACAGTATTCACCCCTCCACTTT. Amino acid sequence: CASSLDLQYSPLHF.

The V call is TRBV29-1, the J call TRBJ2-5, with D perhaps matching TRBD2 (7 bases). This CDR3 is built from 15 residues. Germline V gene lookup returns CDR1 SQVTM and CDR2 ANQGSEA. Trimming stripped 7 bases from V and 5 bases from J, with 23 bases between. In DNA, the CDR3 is TGCAGCGGGGGGGGCGGACACCGGGGCGGGGAGACCCAGTACTTC. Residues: CSGGGGHRGGETQYF.

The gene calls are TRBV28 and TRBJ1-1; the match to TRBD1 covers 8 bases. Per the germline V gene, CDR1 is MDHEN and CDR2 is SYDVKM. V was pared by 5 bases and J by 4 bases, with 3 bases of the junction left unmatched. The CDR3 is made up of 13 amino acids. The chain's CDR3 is CASSDRGATEAFF. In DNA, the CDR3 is TGTGCCAGCAGTGACAGGGGAGCCACTGAAGCTTTCTTT.

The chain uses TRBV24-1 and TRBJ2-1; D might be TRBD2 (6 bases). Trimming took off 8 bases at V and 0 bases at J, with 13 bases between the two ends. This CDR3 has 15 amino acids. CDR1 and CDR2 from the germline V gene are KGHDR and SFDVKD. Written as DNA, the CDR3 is TGTGCCACCATTCGTCCCGGGAGCTCCTACAATGAGCAGTTCTTC. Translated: CATIRPGSSYNEQFF.

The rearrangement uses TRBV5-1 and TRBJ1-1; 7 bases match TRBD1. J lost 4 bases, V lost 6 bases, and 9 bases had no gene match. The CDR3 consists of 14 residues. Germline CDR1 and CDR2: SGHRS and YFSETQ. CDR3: CASTSRGAVTEAFF. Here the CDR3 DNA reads TGCGCCAGCACCTCCAGGGGGGCGGTCACTGAAGCTTTCTTT.

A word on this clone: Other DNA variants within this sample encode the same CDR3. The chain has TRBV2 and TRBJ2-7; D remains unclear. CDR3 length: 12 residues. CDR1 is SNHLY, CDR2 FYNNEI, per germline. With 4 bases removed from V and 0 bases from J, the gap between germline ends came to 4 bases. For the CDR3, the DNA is TGTGCCAGCAGTGTCTCCTCCTACGAGCAGTACTTC. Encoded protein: CASSVSSYEQYF.

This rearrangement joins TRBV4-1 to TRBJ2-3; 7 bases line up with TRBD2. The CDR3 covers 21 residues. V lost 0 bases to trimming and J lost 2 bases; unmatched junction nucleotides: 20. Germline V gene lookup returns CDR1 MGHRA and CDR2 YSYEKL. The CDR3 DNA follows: TGCGCCAGCAGCCAAGAGAGGGCTACTTCATGGCTAGCGGAGATCACAGATACGCAGTATTTT. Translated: CASSQERATSWLAEITDTQYF.

CDR3 amino acids: CASSPTGSQTSGYTF. The CDR3 DNA reads as TGCGCCAGCAGTCCTACCGGGTCCCAAACCTCTGGCTACACCTTC. The rearrangement joins TRBV10-2 to TRBJ1-2; D ambiguous. The CDR3 has 15 residues. Per germline, CDR1 WSHSY and CDR2 SAAADI. V was cut by 5 bases and J by 7 bases, with 20 bases left in between.

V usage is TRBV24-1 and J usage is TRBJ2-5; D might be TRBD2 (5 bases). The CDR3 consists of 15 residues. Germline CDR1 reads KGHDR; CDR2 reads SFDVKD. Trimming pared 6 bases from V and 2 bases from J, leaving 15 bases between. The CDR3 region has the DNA TGTGCCACCAGTAAGGGTGGAGGAGGACAAGAGACCCAGTACTTC. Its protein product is CATSKGGGGQETQYF.

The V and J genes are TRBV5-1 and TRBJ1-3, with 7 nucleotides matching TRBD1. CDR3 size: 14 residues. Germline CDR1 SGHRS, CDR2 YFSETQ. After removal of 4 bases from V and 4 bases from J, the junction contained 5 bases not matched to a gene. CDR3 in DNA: TGCGCCAGCAGCCCCGACAGGGTCGGAAACACCATATATTTT. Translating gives CASSPDRVGNTIYF.

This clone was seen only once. In nucleotides, the CDR3 is TGCGCCAGCAGCCCAGGACACCCACAAGAGACCCAGTACTTC. Translation gives CASSPGHPQETQYF. The V gene is TRBV5-1, the J gene TRBJ2-5, with D possibly matching TRBD1 (5 bases). Trimming removed 4 bases at V and 2 bases at J, with 12 bases between. This CDR3 is built from 14 residues. From germline, CDR1 is SGHRS and CDR2 YFSETQ.

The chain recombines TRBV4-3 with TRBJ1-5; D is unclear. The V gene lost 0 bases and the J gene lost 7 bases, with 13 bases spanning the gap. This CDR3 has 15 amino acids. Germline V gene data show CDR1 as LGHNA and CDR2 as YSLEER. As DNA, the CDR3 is TGCGCCAGCAGCCAAGATTCCTTCAACGGGCAGCCCCAGCATTTT. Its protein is CASSQDSFNGQPQHF.

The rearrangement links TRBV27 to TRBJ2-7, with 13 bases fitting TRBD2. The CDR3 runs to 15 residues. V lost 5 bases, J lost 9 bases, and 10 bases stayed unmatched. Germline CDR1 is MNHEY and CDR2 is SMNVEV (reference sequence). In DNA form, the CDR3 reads TGTGCCAGCAGTAGGACTAGCGGGGGTTGGTTGCCGCAGTACTTC. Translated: CASSRTSGGWLPQYF.

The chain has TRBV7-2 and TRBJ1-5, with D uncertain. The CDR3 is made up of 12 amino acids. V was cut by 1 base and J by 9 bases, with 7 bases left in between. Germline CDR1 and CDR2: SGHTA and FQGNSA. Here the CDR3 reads CASSLEGGPQHF. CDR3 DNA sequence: TGTGCCAGCAGCTTAGAGGGAGGGCCCCAGCATTTT.

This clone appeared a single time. The CDR3 bases are TGTGCCAGCAAACTTGGGCGGGAGGTGGGTTACGAGCAGTACTTC. Translated, it gives CASKLGREVGYEQYF. V usage is TRBV27 and J usage is TRBJ2-7; 8 bases match TRBD2. The germline gives CDR1 MNHEY, CDR2 SMNVEV (reference sequence). The J segment lost 4 bases and the V segment lost 7 bases, leaving 12 bases of the junction unmatched. CDR3 length: 15 amino acids.

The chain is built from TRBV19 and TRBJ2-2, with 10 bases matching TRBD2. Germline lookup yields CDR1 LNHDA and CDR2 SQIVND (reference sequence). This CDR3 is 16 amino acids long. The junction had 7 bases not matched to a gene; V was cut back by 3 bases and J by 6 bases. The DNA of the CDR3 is TGTGCCAGTAGTATCGCCCTAGCGGGAGCGTCCGGGGAGCTGTTTTTT. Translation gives CASSIALAGASGELFF.

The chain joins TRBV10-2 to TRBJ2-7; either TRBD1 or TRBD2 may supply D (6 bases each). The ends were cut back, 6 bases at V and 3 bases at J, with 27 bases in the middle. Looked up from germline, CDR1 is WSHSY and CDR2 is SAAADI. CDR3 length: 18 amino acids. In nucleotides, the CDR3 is TGCGCCAGCAGGCCCGGTATCTGGGGGGCCCCCCAGGTCTACGAGCAGTACTTC. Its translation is CASRPGIWGAPQVYEQYF.

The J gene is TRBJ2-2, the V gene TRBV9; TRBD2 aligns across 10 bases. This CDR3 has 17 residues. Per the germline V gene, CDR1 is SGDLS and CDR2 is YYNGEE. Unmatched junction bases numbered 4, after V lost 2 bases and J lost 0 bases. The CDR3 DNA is TGTGCCAGCAGCGTTCCAGCGGGAGGGCCGAACACCGGGGAGCTGTTTTTT. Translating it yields CASSVPAGGPNTGELFF.

CDR3 sequence: CASSPAFGQETQYF. The CDR3 DNA reads TGTGCCAGCAGTCCTGCTTTTGGCCAAGAGACCCAGTACTTC. The J gene is TRBJ2-5, the V gene TRBV3-1 (or the pseudogene TRBV3-2); D is unresolved. Germline V gene sequence: CDR1 LGHDT, CDR2 YNNKEL (reference sequence). Trimming took 6 bases from V and 1 from J, leaving 12 bases between them. This CDR3 region has 14 residues.

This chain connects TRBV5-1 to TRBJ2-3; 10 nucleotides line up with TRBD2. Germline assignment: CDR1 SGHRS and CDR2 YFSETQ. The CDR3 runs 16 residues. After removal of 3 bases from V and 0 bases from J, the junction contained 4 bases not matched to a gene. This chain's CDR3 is CASSSGLAVSTDTQYF. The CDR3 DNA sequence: TGCGCCAGCAGCTCTGGACTAGCGGTGAGCACAGATACGCAGTATTTT.

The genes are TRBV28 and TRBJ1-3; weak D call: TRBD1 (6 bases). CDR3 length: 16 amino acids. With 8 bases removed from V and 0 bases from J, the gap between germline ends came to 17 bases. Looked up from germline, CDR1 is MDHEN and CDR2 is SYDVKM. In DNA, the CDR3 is TGTGCCAGCTCTGGGGCAGGGGCCGGCTCTGGAAACACCATATATTTT. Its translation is CASSGAGAGSGNTIYF.

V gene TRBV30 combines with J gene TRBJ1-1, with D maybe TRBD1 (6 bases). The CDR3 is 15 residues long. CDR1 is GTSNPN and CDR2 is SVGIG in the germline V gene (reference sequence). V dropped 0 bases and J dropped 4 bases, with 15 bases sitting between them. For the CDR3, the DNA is TGTGCCTGGAGTGTTCAACCCGGAGGGGGCACTGAAGCTTTCTTT. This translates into CAWSVQPGGGTEAFF.

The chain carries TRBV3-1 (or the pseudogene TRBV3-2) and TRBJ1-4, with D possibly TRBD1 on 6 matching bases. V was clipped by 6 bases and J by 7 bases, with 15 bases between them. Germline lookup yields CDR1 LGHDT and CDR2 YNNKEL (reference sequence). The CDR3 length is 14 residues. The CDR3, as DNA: TGTGCCAGCAGTTACAGGGAGGGGGGTGAAAAACTGTTTTTT. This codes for CASSYREGGEKLFF.